The rows below give T cell receptor beta chains drawn from one sample of a study of T-cell reconstitution after alpha-beta-depleted transplantation in children. TCRdb redid the calling of the PCR reads with MiXCR, one entry per CDR3 protein. Here the sample spans around 71,000 distinct CDR3 sequences, 6% to 8% being singletons. The sequencing used PBMCs from the stem cell graft donor, collected from the stem cell graft. The origin of the receptors is a human donor who donated a stem cell graft to a child with acute lymphoblastic leukemia. Each CDR3 is given with its conserved first and last residue. The D gene is left open where the match is weak.

V gene: TRBV20-1
D gene: TRBD2
J gene: TRBJ2-1
CDR3 protein: CSAREASGGVF

V gene: TRBV15
D gene: NA
J gene: TRBJ2-5
CDR3 protein: CATSRVTEETQYF

V gene: TRBV12-3/TRBV12-4
D gene: TRBD1
J gene: TRBJ1-5
CDR3 protein: CASSFYGTGANQPQHF

V gene: TRBV29-1
D gene: NA
J gene: TRBJ2-7
CDR3 protein: CSVEEPGQTYEQYF

V gene: TRBV7-8
D gene: TRBD1
J gene: TRBJ1-1
CDR3 protein: CASSSRRGRLYQDTEAFF

V gene: TRBV7-8
D gene: NA
J gene: TRBJ2-1
CDR3 protein: CASSLGGVGYNEQFF

V gene: TRBV3-1
D gene: NA
J gene: TRBJ2-5
CDR3 protein: CASSPSEETQYF

V gene: TRBV6-6
D gene: TRBD1
J gene: TRBJ1-1
CDR3 protein: CASRPGQGAGDTEAFF

V gene: TRBV24-1
D gene: NA
J gene: TRBJ2-6
CDR3 protein: CATSDAGTPGANVLTF

V gene: TRBV12-3/TRBV12-4
D gene: NA
J gene: TRBJ1-5
CDR3 protein: CASSSRGENQPQHF

V gene: TRBV29-1
D gene: NA
J gene: TRBJ1-1
CDR3 protein: CSVKNTEAFF

V gene: TRBV7-9
D gene: NA
J gene: TRBJ2-1
CDR3 protein: CATSNPGMNEQFF

V gene: TRBV11-1
D gene: NA
J gene: TRBJ2-2
CDR3 protein: CASGGTVNTGELFF

V gene: TRBV5-1
D gene: TRBD1
J gene: TRBJ1-2
CDR3 protein: CASSGTGDGYTF

V gene: TRBV7-2
D gene: NA
J gene: TRBJ1-2
CDR3 protein: CASTTSRNYGYTF

V gene: TRBV7-9
D gene: NA
J gene: TRBJ2-7
CDR3 protein: CASRNGDSSSYEQYF

V gene: TRBV6-5
D gene: TRBD1
J gene: TRBJ1-5
CDR3 protein: CASRDRGNQPQHF

V gene: TRBV5-4
D gene: NA
J gene: TRBJ2-7
CDR3 protein: CASSPGPLQEQYF

V gene: TRBV5-1
D gene: TRBD1
J gene: TRBJ1-2
CDR3 protein: CASSSTGYGYTF

V gene: TRBV5-1
D gene: NA
J gene: TRBJ1-1
CDR3 protein: CASSLRGRELEAFF

V gene: TRBV7-9
D gene: NA
J gene: TRBJ2-3
CDR3 protein: CASSSRDSNPPDTQYF

V gene: TRBV6-5
D gene: TRBD1
J gene: TRBJ1-5
CDR3 protein: CASSRQGNNQPQHF

V gene: TRBV7-9
D gene: TRBD1
J gene: TRBJ1-2
CDR3 protein: CASTPPGQDYGYTF

V gene: TRBV4-1
D gene: NA
J gene: TRBJ1-5
CDR3 protein: CASSQGGGRTNQPQHF

V gene: TRBV20-1
D gene: TRBD1
J gene: TRBJ1-5
CDR3 protein: CSAGRVGGTRAGNQPQHF

V gene: TRBV7-6
D gene: TRBD1
J gene: TRBJ1-6
CDR3 protein: CASSLFPAGGNSPLHF

V gene: TRBV5-1
D gene: NA
J gene: TRBJ2-5
CDR3 protein: CASSLELTEAQYF

V gene: TRBV4-3
D gene: TRBD1
J gene: TRBJ1-4
CDR3 protein: CASSQEVGTGAEKLFF

V gene: TRBV5-4
D gene: NA
J gene: TRBJ1-2
CDR3 protein: CASSFQGTYGYTF

V gene: TRBV7-7
D gene: TRBD2
J gene: TRBJ2-1
CDR3 protein: CASSLLAGVRGDEQFF

V gene: TRBV7-2
D gene: TRBD1
J gene: TRBJ2-7
CDR3 protein: CASSHPPGQGLYEQYF

V gene: TRBV6-5
D gene: TRBD1
J gene: TRBJ1-5
CDR3 protein: CASSPTGGDYSNQPQHF

V gene: TRBV29-1
D gene: TRBD1
J gene: TRBJ1-1
CDR3 protein: CSVPTGRLNTEAFF

V gene: TRBV7-2
D gene: TRBD1
J gene: TRBJ1-4
CDR3 protein: CASSPRTGRDNEKLFF

V gene: TRBV3-1
D gene: TRBD2
J gene: TRBJ2-7
CDR3 protein: CASSQGGIEQYF

V gene: TRBV10-3
D gene: NA
J gene: TRBJ2-7
CDR3 protein: CAISVSGGGADPYEQYF

V gene: TRBV27
D gene: TRBD2
J gene: TRBJ2-1
CDR3 protein: CASSLSTSGGSPYGQFF

V gene: TRBV25-1
D gene: TRBD1
J gene: TRBJ2-7
CDR3 protein: CASSDGQVSYEQYF

V gene: TRBV28
D gene: NA
J gene: TRBJ2-7
CDR3 protein: CASSFAGDVNSYEQYF

V gene: TRBV7-2
D gene: NA
J gene: TRBJ2-3
CDR3 protein: CASSLVGGLSTDTQYF

V gene: TRBV5-1
D gene: NA
J gene: TRBJ1-1
CDR3 protein: CASNLRGLNTEAFF

V gene: TRBV20-1
D gene: TRBD2
J gene: TRBJ2-7
CDR3 protein: CSARTSGRGLGEQYF

V gene: TRBV11-1
D gene: NA
J gene: TRBJ2-1
CDR3 protein: CASSLAAREQFF

V gene: TRBV12-3/TRBV12-4
D gene: TRBD1
J gene: TRBJ1-3
CDR3 protein: CASSPTGQAGNTIYF

V gene: TRBV20-1
D gene: NA
J gene: TRBJ1-2
CDR3 protein: CSAVQGSYGYTF

V gene: TRBV11-2
D gene: NA
J gene: TRBJ1-3
CDR3 protein: CASRRPGNTIYF

V gene: TRBV5-1
D gene: TRBD1
J gene: TRBJ2-1
CDR3 protein: CASSQGTGGNEQFF

V gene: TRBV11-1
D gene: NA
J gene: TRBJ2-4
CDR3 protein: CASSPGGDIQYF

V gene: TRBV5-7
D gene: TRBD1
J gene: TRBJ2-7
CDR3 protein: CASRFGTGTGKYDEQYF

V gene: TRBV27
D gene: NA
J gene: TRBJ1-5
CDR3 protein: CASSPRLGGGQPQHF

V gene: TRBV5-1
D gene: NA
J gene: TRBJ2-7
CDR3 protein: CASSLDRTYEQYF

V gene: TRBV3-1
D gene: NA
J gene: TRBJ2-4
CDR3 protein: CASSQAGGAAKNIQYF

V gene: TRBV27
D gene: NA
J gene: TRBJ2-1
CDR3 protein: CASSWASYNEQFF

V gene: TRBV12-5
D gene: NA
J gene: TRBJ2-1
CDR3 protein: CASALVKVLDEQFF

V gene: TRBV14
D gene: TRBD1
J gene: TRBJ1-2
CDR3 protein: CASSQGDRRVGYTF

V gene: TRBV25-1
D gene: NA
J gene: TRBJ2-1
CDR3 protein: CASSDSGGIDNEQFF

V gene: TRBV29-1
D gene: NA
J gene: TRBJ1-2
CDR3 protein: CSVDWWHEAYGYTF

V gene: TRBV6-5
D gene: NA
J gene: TRBJ1-2
CDR3 protein: CASSYVGADGYTF

V gene: TRBV23-1
D gene: TRBD2
J gene: TRBJ2-1
CDR3 protein: CASSQSVPGGGDDNEQFF

V gene: TRBV4-3
D gene: NA
J gene: TRBJ2-1
CDR3 protein: CASSQDPGYEQFF